Shown below are 16 T cell receptor beta chains from a single sample sequenced in a study of beta chain features in type 1 diabetes. Sequenced material consisted of expressed TCRB transcripts (all of the isolated RNA was reverse transcribed). Clones were sequenced by immunoSEQ multiplex PCR, and TCRdb holds only the in-frame ones, with some missing. This table holds about 900,000 clones, about a sixth found once. Sequences were obtained from naive CD4+ T cells from blood. The receptor set was obtained from a woman under 30 in good health.

V and J are TRBV5-4 and TRBJ2-2; 7 bases line up with TRBD1. V shed 4 bases and J 3 bases; nucleotides not matched to a gene: 9. CDR3 size: 16 residues. Germline-derived CDR1 and CDR2 are SGHNT and YYREEE (reference sequence). As DNA, the CDR3 is TGTGCCAGCAGCCCCTACAGGGGTAAGGACACCGGGGAGCTGTTTTTT. Translated: CASSPYRGKDTGELFF.

The chain combines TRBV2 with TRBJ2-7; the D gene is possibly TRBD1 (6 bases). Germline V lookup: CDR1 SNHLY, CDR2 FYNNEI. This CDR3 is 15 amino acids long. Trimming cost V 5 bases and J 2 bases, with 16 bases left between them. In nucleotides, the CDR3 is TGTGCCAGCAGTCCAACTTGGGGGCAGACCTACGAGCAGTACTTC. Residues: CASSPTWGQTYEQYF.

This clone has more than one count but fewer than ten. This rearrangement joins TRBV5-5 to TRBJ2-5; perhaps TRBD2 as D (5 bases). With 4 bases removed from V and 1 base from J, the gap between germline ends came to 11 bases. CDR3 size: 14 residues. Looked up from germline, CDR1 is SGHKS and CDR2 is YYEKEE (reference sequence). CDR3 residues: CASSPEDSQETQYF. CDR3 DNA: TGTGCCAGCAGCCCCGAGGACTCCCAAGAGACCCAGTACTTC.

This sequence joins TRBV6-5 and TRBJ1-2; D remains ambiguous. Per the germline V gene, CDR1 is MNHEY and CDR2 is SVGAGI. The CDR3 sequence is 14 residues long. V shed 2 bases and J shed 5 bases, with 12 bases lying between them. CDR3 amino acids: CASSYDGVGYGYTF. CDR3 sequence (DNA): TGTGCCAGCAGTTACGACGGAGTAGGGTATGGCTACACCTTC.

This clone showed up just a few times. This sequence joins TRBV6-6 and TRBJ2-6; D remains ambiguous. This CDR3 has 14 amino acids. Trimming took 6 bases from V and 0 from J, leaving 6 bases between them. Germline assignment: CDR1 MNHNY and CDR2 SVGAGI (reference sequence). The CDR3 loop reads CASSLFSGANVLTF. CDR3 DNA: TGTGCCAGCAGCTTGTTCTCTGGGGCCAACGTCCTGACTTTC.

This clone was observed a few times. CDR3 bases: TGTGCCAGCAGTCCACCCCGCGTTCCCCGGGGGCCCCAGCATTTT. This gives the protein CASSPPRVPRGPQHF. The chain couples TRBV28 to TRBJ1-5; D is undetermined. CDR3 length: 15 residues. Germline V CDR1 and CDR2: MDHEN, SYDVKM. V was pared by 5 bases and J by 9 bases, with 20 bases between.

The table lists this clone with a few counts. The V gene is TRBV25-1, the J gene TRBJ2-1, with D perhaps TRBD1 or TRBD2 (5 bases each). V lost 5 bases to trimming and J lost 11 bases, with 22 bases between them. The CDR3 runs to 15 residues. Germline V lookup: CDR1 MGHDK, CDR2 SYGVNS. For the CDR3, the DNA is TGTGCCAGCAGTAAGCCTAACGTTTGGGGGTCCCAGCAGTTCTTC. Its protein is CASSKPNVWGSQQFF. The full variable domain, with the rest looked up from reference TRBV25-1 and TRBJ2-1, is EADIYQTPRYLVIGTGKKITLECSQTMGHDKMYWYQQDPGMELHLIHYSYGVNSTEKGDLSSESTVSRIRTEHFPLTLESARPSHTSQYLCASSKPNVWGSQQFFGPGTRLTVL.

This chain connects TRBV28 to TRBJ2-3; 9 bases line up with TRBD1. This CDR3 spans 19 amino acids. With V trimmed by 5 bases and J by 3 bases, 18 bases remained unmatched. CDR1 is MDHEN, CDR2 SYDVKM, per germline. The DNA of the CDR3 is TGTGCCAGCAGTACCACCGGGACAGGGATGGGAGTCGGGACAGATACGCAGTATTTT. It codes for CASSTTGTGMGVGTDTQYF.

This clone was found a few times. This chain uses TRBV28 with TRBJ1-2, with TRBD1 matching over 8 bases. CDR3 length: 11 amino acids. Losses at the gene ends were 7 bases for V and 8 bases for J; bases not matched to a gene: 3. The germline gives CDR1 MDHEN, CDR2 SYDVKM. The CDR3 DNA follows: TGTGCCAGCACAGGGGGCAGCGGCTACACCTTC. Amino acid sequence: CASTGGSGYTF.

The genes are TRBV25-1 and TRBJ2-5, with D perhaps TRBD1 (5 bases). The CDR3 sequence is 12 residues long. Per germline, CDR1 MGHDK and CDR2 SYGVNS. Trimming stripped 2 bases from V and 5 bases from J, with 6 bases between. For the CDR3, the DNA is TGTGCCAGCAGTGAAGACAGCGAGACCCAGTACTTC. It specifies CASSEDSETQYF.

CDR3 in amino acids: CASSLRGPYGYTF. CDR3 nucleotide sequence: TGTGCCAGCAGCCTCAGGGGGCCTTATGGCTACACCTTC. The chain uses TRBV28 and TRBJ1-2; TRBD1 matches 8 bases. The CDR3 runs 13 residues. V shed 6 bases, J shed 5 bases, and the junction held 5 bases outside the gene matches. Germline V gene lookup returns CDR1 MDHEN and CDR2 SYDVKM.

This chain uses TRBV11-1 with TRBJ2-3; D may match TRBD1 or TRBD2 (5 bases each). The V end lost 5 bases, the J end lost 4 bases, and 16 bases lay between the germline ends. This CDR3 comprises 15 residues. Germline loops: CDR1 SGHAT, CDR2 FQDESV (reference sequence). The CDR3 DNA reads TGTGCCAGCAGCCCGGGACGCTTTAGGCCAGATACGCAGTATTTT. As protein: CASSPGRFRPDTQYF.

The genes are TRBV15 and TRBJ1-5; D may be TRBD1 (5 bases). The CDR3 consists of 14 residues. V lost 1 base and J lost 6, with 10 bases in between. Germline V CDR1 and CDR2: LNHNV, YYDKDF (reference sequence). CDR3 nucleotides: TGTGCCACCAGCAGAGTTCAGGGCGGTCAGCCCCAGCATTTT. It encodes CATSRVQGGQPQHF.

With regard to this clone: Distinct nucleotide sequences in the sample also encode this CDR3. The chain joins TRBV28 to TRBJ1-5, with TRBD1 as a possible D gene (5 bases). In germline, CDR1 is MDHEN, CDR2 SYDVKM. The CDR3 is 15 residues long. V dropped 2 bases and J dropped 0 bases, with 8 bases sitting between them. The CDR3 here is CASSLGGNSNQPQHF. CDR3 coding DNA: TGTGCCAGCAGTTTAGGGGGGAATAGCAATCAGCCCCAGCATTTT.

V and J are TRBV29-1 and TRBJ1-1, with D perhaps TRBD1 (5 bases). The V end lost 1 base, the J end lost 3 bases, and 6 bases lay between the germline ends. From germline, CDR1 is SQVTM and CDR2 ANQGSEA. The CDR3 has 12 amino acids. CDR3 residues: CSVEGGDTEAFF. CDR3 sequence (DNA): TGCAGCGTTGAAGGGGGGGACACTGAAGCTTTCTTT.

The chain joins TRBV27 to TRBJ2-3; 7 nucleotides match TRBD1. CDR1 is MNHEY and CDR2 is SMNVEV in the germline V gene (reference sequence). The CDR3 is made up of 13 amino acids. V was pared by 10 bases and J by 6 bases, with 10 bases of the junction left unmatched. The DNA for the CDR3 is TGTGCCAAAGGAACAGGGGCGATGGATACGCAGTATTTT. Its translation: CAKGTGAMDTQYF.